Listed below are T cell receptor beta chains from one sample, sequenced in a study of shared clonotypes between healthy human individuals. Generated by immunoSEQ multiplex PCR, the TCRdb table keeps only in-frame clones and is missing some. The sample contains roughly 1,600,000 clones, 97% to 99% of which appear only once. The sequenced material came from naive CD4+ T cells sorted from blood. These receptors originate from a man aged 25 to 45 in good health. Both conserved end residues are trimmed from each CDR3.

J,V,CDR3
TRBJ1-5,TRBV7-2,ASSLGRGRMGPQH
TRBJ2-3,TRBV5-1,ASSLVTDHSTDTQY
TRBJ2-7,TRBV5-6,ASSLLAGAYEQY
TRBJ2-1,TRBV2,ASSELLAGVWDSYNEQF
TRBJ2-3,TRBV9,ASSSDRGRSDTQY
TRBJ2-1,TRBV29-1,SVPLLAGVLYNEQF
TRBJ2-3,TRBV4-1,ASSPPGGRGGTDTQY
TRBJ2-5,TRBV2,ASSELREETQY
TRBJ2-3,TRBV18,ASSPSAGRRTDTQY
TRBJ1-4,TRBV28,AIRTNEKLF
TRBJ2-7,TRBV4-1,ASSQDPLGGFYEQY
TRBJ1-2,TRBV28,ASSLSTHGYT
TRBJ2-7,TRBV6-5,ASRSDNSYEQY
TRBJ1-1,TRBV5-4,ASSPLKGNTEAF
TRBJ2-2,TRBV7-2,ASSLALGARDTGELF
TRBJ1-5,TRBV28,ASSFGRSQPQH
TRBJ2-3,TRBV7-2,ASSRGRPDTQY
TRBJ1-2,TRBV15,ATGKQGQGVYGYT
TRBJ2-7,TRBV7-2,ASSPSTAGVEQY
TRBJ1-2,TRBV29-1,SVESQGNT
TRBJ1-1,TRBV5-6,ASSLTPTPIMNTEAF
TRBJ2-7,TRBV7-3,ASSPAVRGAYEQY
TRBJ2-3,TRBV18,ASSPGQGKGTDTQY
TRBJ2-7,TRBV7-8,ASSLFPDSYEQY
TRBJ2-1,TRBV2,ASRLQGFDEQF
TRBJ2-1,TRBV20-1,SAPVRGEQF
TRBJ2-1,TRBV7-2,ASSLTIPSEQF
TRBJ2-7,TRBV7-9,ASKSGSGEQY
TRBJ2-7,TRBV28,ASSFTQTGQGYEQY
TRBJ2-7,TRBV4-3,ASSQDRRLAGGPYEQY
TRBJ1-5,TRBV5-8,ASSSGTGFQPQH
TRBJ1-3,TRBV18,ASSPPLVPRGNTIY
TRBJ2-3,TRBV5-4,ASSSGSSASTDTQY
TRBJ2-7,TRBV29-1,SAGGGTRLEQY
TRBJ1-5,TRBV10-3,AIRGDHQPQH
TRBJ2-1,TRBV9,ASSYTGGRYNEQF
TRBJ2-1,TRBV19,GDWDNEQF